One and the same sample provided the 3 T cell receptor beta chains below, sequenced in a study of chemoradiotherapy in HPV16-positive cancers. The method was immunoSEQ multiplex PCR; TCRdb's version includes in-frame clones alone and lacks a portion of them. This sample carries about 24,000 clones, approximately 84% of them seen once, and the ten largest clones take roughly 4.3%. The sequencing used blood, collected from a patient who underwent chemoradiotherapy. These receptors were obtained from a human donor with HPV-associated anogenital cancer.

The chain couples TRBV7-2 to TRBJ2-1, with 14 bases aligning to TRBD2. V shed 5 bases, J shed 0 bases, and the junction held 9 bases outside the gene matches. The CDR3 runs to 19 residues. The V gene's germline CDR1 is SGHTA and CDR2 FQGNSA. In DNA, the CDR3 is TGTGCCAGCAGCATCCCCGGGACTAGCGGGGGCAGCTCCTACAATGAGCAGTTCTTC. It yields the protein CASSIPGTSGGSSYNEQFF.

The chain employs TRBV15 and TRBJ2-1; D is ambiguous. The CDR3 length is 13 residues. Trimming cost V 0 bases and J 4 bases, with 4 bases left between them. CDR1 LNHNV and CDR2 YYDKDF come from the germline V gene (reference sequence). The CDR3 DNA reads as TGTGCCACCAGCAGAGACCCATACAATGAGCAGTTCTTC. This translates into CATSRDPYNEQFF.

V gene TRBV25-1 combines with J gene TRBJ1-1; D is unclear. V lost 0 bases, J lost 1 base, and 6 bases lay in between. Germline loops: CDR1 MGHDK, CDR2 SYGVNS. The CDR3 contains 14 residues. The CDR3 here is CASSEYPENTEAFF. As DNA, the CDR3 is TGTGCCAGCAGTGAATATCCTGAGAACACTGAAGCTTTCTTT.